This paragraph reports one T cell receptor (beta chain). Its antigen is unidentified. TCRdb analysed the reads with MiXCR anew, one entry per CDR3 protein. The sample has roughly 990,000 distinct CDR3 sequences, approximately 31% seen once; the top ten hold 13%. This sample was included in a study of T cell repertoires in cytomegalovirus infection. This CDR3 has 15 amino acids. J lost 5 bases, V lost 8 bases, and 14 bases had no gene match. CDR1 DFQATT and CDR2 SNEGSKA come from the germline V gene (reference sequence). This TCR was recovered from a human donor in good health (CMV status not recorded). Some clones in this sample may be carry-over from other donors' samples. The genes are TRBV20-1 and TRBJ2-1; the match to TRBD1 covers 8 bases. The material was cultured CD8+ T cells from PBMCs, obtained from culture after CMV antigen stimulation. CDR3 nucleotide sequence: TGCAGTACAGCCCCGGGACAGGCGATCAACAATGAGCAGTTCTTC. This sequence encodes CSTAPGQAINNEQFF.